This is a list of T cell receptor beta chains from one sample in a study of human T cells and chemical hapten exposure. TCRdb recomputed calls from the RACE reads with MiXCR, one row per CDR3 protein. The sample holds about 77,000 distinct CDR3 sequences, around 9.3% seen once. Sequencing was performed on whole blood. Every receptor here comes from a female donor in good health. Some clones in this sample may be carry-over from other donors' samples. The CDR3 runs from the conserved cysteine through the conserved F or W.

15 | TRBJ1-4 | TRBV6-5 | CASSRGQSTNEKLFF
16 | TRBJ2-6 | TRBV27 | CASSSLHKTGANVLTF
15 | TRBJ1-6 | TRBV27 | CASSTADLYNSPLHF
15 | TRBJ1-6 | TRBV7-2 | CASSPRTGANSPLHF
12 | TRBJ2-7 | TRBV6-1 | CASSQMGYEQYF
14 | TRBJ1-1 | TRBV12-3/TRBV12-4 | CASSLAQTGAEAFF
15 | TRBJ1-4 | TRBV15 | CATISSRTADEKLFF
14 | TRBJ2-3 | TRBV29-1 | CSVALAGNTDTQYF
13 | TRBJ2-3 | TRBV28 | CASEPISPDTQYF
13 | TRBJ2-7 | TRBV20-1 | CSGTSGARDEQYF
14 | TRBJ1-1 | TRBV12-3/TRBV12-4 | CASSLNDRGTEAFF
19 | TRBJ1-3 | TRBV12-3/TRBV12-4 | CASTSQPGQDPSSGNTIYF
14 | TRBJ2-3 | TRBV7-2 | CASSLGGNTDTQYF
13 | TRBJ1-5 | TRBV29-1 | CSVSSGGGQPQHF
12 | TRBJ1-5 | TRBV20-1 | CSAAVSNQPQHF
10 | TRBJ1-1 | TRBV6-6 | CASRATEAFF